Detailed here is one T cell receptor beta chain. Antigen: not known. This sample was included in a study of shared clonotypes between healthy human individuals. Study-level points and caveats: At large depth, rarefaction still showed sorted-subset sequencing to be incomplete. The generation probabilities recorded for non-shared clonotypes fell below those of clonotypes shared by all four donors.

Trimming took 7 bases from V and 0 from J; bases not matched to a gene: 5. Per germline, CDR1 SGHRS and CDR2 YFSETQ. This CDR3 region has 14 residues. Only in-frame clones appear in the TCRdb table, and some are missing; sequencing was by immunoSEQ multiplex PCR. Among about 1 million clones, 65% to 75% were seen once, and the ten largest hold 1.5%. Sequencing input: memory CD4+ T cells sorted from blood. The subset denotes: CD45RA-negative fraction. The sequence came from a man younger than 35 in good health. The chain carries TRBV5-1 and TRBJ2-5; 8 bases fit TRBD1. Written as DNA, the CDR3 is TGCGCCAGCCGGACAGGGTCTAACCAAGAGACCCAGTACTTC. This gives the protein CASRTGSNQETQYF.